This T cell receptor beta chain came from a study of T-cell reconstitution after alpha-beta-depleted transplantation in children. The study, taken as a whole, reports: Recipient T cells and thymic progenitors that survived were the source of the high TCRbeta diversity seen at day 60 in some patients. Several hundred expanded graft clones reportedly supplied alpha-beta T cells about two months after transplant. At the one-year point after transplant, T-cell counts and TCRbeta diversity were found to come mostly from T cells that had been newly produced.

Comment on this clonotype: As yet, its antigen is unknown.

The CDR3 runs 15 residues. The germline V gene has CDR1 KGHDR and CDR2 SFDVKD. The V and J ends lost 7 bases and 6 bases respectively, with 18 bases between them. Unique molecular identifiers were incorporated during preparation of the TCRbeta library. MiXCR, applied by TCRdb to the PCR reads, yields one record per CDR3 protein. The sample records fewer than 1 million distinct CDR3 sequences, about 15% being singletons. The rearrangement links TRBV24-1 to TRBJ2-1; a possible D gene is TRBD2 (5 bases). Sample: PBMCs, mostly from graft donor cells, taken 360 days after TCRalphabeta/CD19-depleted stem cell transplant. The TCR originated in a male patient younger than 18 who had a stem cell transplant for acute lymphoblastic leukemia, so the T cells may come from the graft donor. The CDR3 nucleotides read TGTGCCACCAGGCAAAGGTGGGGAGCTCCCAATGAGCAGTTCTTC. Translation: CATRQRWGAPNEQFF.